This TCR beta chain emerged from a study of PD-1 blockade in mismatch repair-deficient tumors. The CDR3 consists of 15 residues. Trimming took 4 bases from V and 7 from J, leaving 19 bases between them. Looked up from germline, CDR1 is WNHNN and CDR2 is SYGVQD (reference sequence). This table comes from immunoSEQ multiplex PCR, and its TCRdb copy is limited to in-frame clones, with some not included. Among 75,000 to 85,000 clones listed, around 85% were seen once. All patients were mismatch repair deficient, assessed by either PCR or immunohistochemistry. The TCR-sequenced patients were three responders to pembrolizumab. On this clone itself: As yet, its antigen is unknown.

General study points: After pembrolizumab, tumor-resident clones rose rapidly, then generally contracted before radiologic responses.

The chain recombines TRBV10-1 with TRBJ2-5, with D perhaps matching TRBD2 (5 bases). Sequencing was performed on peripheral blood, taken 12 weeks after starting pembrolizumab. This sequence originates from an adult with mismatch repair-deficient cancer. CDR3 nucleotides: TGCGCCAGCAGTGGAGGCACGCTGGGGAGCGGGACCCAGTACTTC. Translated: CASSGGTLGSGTQYF.